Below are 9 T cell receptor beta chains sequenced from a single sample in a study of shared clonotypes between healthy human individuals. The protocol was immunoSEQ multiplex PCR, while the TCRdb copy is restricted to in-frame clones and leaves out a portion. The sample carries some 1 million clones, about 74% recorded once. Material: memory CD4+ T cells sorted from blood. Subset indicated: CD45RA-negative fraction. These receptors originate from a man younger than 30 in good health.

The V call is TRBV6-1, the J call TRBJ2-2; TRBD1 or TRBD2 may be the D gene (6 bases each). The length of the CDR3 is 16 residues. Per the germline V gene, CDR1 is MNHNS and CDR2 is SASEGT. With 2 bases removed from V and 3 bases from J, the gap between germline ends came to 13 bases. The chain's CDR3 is CASSEITGADTGELFF. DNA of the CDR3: TGTGCCAGCAGTGAAATAACGGGGGCGGACACCGGGGAGCTGTTTTTT.

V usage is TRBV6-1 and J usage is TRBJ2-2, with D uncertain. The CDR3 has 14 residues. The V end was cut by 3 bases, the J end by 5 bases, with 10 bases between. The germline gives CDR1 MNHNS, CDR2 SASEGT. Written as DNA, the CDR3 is TGTGCCAGCAGTGACTTTTTTCAGACCGGGGAGCTGTTTTTT. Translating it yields CASSDFFQTGELFF.

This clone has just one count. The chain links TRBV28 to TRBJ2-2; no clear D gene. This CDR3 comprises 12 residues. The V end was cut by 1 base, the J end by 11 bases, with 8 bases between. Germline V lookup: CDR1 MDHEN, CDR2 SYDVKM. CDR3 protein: CASSLFPRELFF. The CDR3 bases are TGTGCCAGCAGTTTATTTCCCCGTGAGCTGTTTTTT.

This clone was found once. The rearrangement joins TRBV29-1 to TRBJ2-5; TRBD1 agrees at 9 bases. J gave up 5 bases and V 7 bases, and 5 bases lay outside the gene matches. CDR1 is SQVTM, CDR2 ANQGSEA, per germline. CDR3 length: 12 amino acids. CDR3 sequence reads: CSGTGAGETQYF. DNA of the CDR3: TGCAGCGGGACAGGGGCCGGGGAGACCCAGTACTTC.

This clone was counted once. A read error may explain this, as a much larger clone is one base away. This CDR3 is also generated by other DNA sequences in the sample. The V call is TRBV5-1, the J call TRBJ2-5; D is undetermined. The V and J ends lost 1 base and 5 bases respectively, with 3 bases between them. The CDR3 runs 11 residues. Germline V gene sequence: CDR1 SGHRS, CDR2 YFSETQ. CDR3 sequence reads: CASSLTETQYF. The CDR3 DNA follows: TGCGCCAGCAGCTTGACTGAGACCCAGTACTTC.

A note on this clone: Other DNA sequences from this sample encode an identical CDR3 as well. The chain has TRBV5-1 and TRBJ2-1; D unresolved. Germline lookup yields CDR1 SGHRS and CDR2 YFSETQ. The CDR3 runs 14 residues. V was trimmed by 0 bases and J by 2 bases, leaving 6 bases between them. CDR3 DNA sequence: TGCGCCAGCAGCTTGGGGCAGGCCTACAATGAGCAGTTCTTC. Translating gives CASSLGQAYNEQFF.

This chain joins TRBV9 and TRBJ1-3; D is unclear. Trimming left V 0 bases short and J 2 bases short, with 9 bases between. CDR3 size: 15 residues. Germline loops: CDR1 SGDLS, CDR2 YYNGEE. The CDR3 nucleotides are TGTGCCAGCAGCGTAGCGATGGGGACTGGAAACACCATATATTTT. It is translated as CASSVAMGTGNTIYF.

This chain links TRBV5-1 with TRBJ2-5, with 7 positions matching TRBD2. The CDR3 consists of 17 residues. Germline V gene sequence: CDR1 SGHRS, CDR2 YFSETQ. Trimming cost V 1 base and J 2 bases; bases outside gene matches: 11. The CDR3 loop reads CASSLFAGGIRQETQYF. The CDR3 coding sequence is TGCGCCAGCAGCTTGTTTGCCGGGGGGATTAGGCAAGAGACCCAGTACTTC.

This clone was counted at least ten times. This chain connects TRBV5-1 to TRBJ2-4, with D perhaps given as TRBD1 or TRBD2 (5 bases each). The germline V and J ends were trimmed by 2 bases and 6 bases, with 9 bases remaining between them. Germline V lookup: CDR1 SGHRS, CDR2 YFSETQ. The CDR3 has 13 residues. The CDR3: CASSLLGPNIQYF. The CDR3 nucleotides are TGCGCCAGCAGCTTACTGGGACCAAACATTCAGTACTTC. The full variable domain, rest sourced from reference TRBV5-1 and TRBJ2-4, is KAGVTQTPRYLIKTRGQQVTLSCSPISGHRSVSWYQQTPGQGLQFLFEYFSETQRNKGNFPGRFSGRQFSNSRSEMNVSTLELGDSALYLCASSLLGPNIQYFGAGTRLSVL.